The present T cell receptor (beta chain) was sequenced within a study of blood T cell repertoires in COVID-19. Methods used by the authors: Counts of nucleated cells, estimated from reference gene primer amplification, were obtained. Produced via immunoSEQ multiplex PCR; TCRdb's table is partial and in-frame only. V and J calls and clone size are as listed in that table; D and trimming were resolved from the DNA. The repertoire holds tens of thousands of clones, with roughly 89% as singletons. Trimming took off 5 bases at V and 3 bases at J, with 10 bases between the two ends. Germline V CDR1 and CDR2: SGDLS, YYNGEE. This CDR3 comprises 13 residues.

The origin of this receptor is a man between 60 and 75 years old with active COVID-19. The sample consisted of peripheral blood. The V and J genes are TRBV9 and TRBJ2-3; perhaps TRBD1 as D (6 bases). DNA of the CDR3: TGTGCCAGCAGTCCAGGGGTGACAGATACGCAGTATTTT. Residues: CASSPGVTDTQYF.